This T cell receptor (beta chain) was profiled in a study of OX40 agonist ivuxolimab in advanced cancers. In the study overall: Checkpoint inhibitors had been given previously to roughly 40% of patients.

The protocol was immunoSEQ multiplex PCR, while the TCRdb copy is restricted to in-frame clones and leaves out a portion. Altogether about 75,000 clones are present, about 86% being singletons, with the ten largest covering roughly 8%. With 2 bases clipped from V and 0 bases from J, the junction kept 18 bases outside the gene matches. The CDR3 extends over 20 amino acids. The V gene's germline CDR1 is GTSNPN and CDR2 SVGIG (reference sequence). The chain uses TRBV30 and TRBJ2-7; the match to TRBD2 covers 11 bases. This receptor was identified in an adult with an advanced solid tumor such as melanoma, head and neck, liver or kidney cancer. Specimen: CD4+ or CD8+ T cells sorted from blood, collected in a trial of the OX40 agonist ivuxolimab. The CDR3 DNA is TGTGCCTGGAGTCTACCAGAAGGACTAGCGGGTATACTGTTCTCCTACGAGCAGTACTTC. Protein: CAWSLPEGLAGILFSYEQYF.